Below, 13 T cell receptor beta chains from the same sample are listed, as sequenced in a study of cytomegalovirus exposure and HLA in healthy donors (TCRdb year 2017). Library preparation was by the immunoSEQ multiplex PCR assay. For the multiplex PCR, a mixture combining 60 forward primers for TCR Vbeta segments and 13 reverse primers for TCR Jbeta segments was used. This immuneACCESS table, as held by TCRdb, lists in-frame sequences with V and J called but not all clones. Of the missing ones, under half trace to an unresolved V gene in checked studies; the others have no known cause. The table for this sample lists about 210,000 clones; approximately 80% of them were counted only once. The ten largest account for 2.9% of the sample. Material: PBMCs. These receptors all stem from a man under 40 in good health and CMV-seronegative.

This rearrangement joins TRBV7-3 to TRBJ2-5, with a tentative D call TRBD1 (8 bases). Trimming cost V 5 bases and J 4 bases, with 23 bases left between them. CDR3 length: 17 amino acids. From germline, CDR1 is SGHTA and CDR2 FQGTGA. CDR3 protein: CASSTGTGGLGRETQYF. CDR3 DNA: TGTGCCAGCAGCACCGGGACAGGAGGACTAGGGCGAGAGACCCAGTACTTC.

This chain uses TRBV27 with TRBJ2-1; D is possibly TRBD2 (5 bases). This CDR3 spans 14 amino acids. The germline gives CDR1 MNHEY, CDR2 SMNVEV (reference sequence). V was cut by 2 bases and J by 5 bases, with 10 bases left in between. In DNA, the CDR3 is TGTGCCAGCAGTTTACCCGGGATCCACAATGAGCAGTTCTTC. It specifies CASSLPGIHNEQFF.

The chain couples TRBV19 to TRBJ2-2; 7 bases are shared with TRBD1. J was trimmed by 6 bases and V by 3 bases; bases with no gene match: 4. This CDR3 is built from 14 residues. Germline V gene sequence: CDR1 LNHDA, CDR2 SQIVND (reference sequence). The CDR3 region is CASSITGAAGELFF. The DNA for the CDR3 is TGTGCCAGTAGTATTACAGGGGCAGCCGGGGAGCTGTTTTTT.

The rearrangement joins TRBV7-8 to TRBJ1-1; 10 bases align to TRBD1. CDR1 SGHVS and CDR2 FQNEAQ come from the germline V gene. This CDR3 comprises 15 residues. Trimming removed 5 bases from V and 4 bases from J; junction bases left unmatched: 7. This CDR3 is CASSPRQGATTEAFF. For the CDR3, the DNA is TGTGCCAGCAGCCCCAGACAGGGGGCTACCACTGAAGCTTTCTTT.

V gene TRBV19 combines with J gene TRBJ2-7; 7 bases are shared with TRBD1. The CDR3 is 15 amino acids. Germline-derived CDR1 and CDR2 are LNHDA and SQIVND (reference sequence). The ends lost 4 bases at V and 5 bases at J; junction bases unmatched: 11. Here the CDR3 DNA reads TGTGCCAGTAGTAGAAGACGACAGGGTGGTGACGAGCAGTACTTC. Amino acids: CASSRRRQGGDEQYF.

The chain is built from TRBV27 and TRBJ2-1; 10 nucleotides match TRBD1. Germline assignment: CDR1 MNHEY and CDR2 SMNVEV (reference sequence). J lost 9 bases, V lost 5 bases, and 13 bases had no gene match. The CDR3 runs 16 residues. The CDR3 protein is CASSPPGQGPLFEQFF. In nucleotides, the CDR3 is TGTGCCAGCAGTCCTCCGGGACAGGGGCCCCTATTTGAGCAGTTCTTC.

This clone appeared once. The chain couples TRBV7-2 to TRBJ2-2, with D hard to call. CDR3 length: 17 amino acids. V shed 1 base and J shed 4 bases, with 16 bases lying between them. Germline lookup yields CDR1 SGHTA and CDR2 FQGNSA. As DNA, the CDR3 is TGTGCCAGCAGCTTAGAGAGAGGAGCGTATCTCACCGGGGAGCTGTTTTTT. Residues: CASSLERGAYLTGELFF.

V gene TRBV7-8 combines with J gene TRBJ1-5, with 8 positions matching TRBD1. The CDR3 runs to 16 residues. Per the germline V gene, CDR1 is SGHVS and CDR2 is FQNEAQ. Trimming cost V 5 bases and J 4 bases; bases outside gene matches: 10. DNA of the CDR3: TGTGCCAGCAGCCCGAGACAGGGGTCAGGGAATCAGCCCCAGCATTTT. Protein sequence: CASSPRQGSGNQPQHF.

This clone was detected a few times. The chain uses TRBV14 and TRBJ2-7; 7 bases match TRBD1. CDR1 SGHDN and CDR2 FVKESK come from the germline V gene. V lost 4 bases and J lost 3; bases outside the gene matches: 12. This CDR3 contains 16 residues. The CDR3 loop reads CASSPTLGTAIYEQYF. The CDR3 DNA reads TGTGCCAGCAGCCCCACCCTGGGGACAGCGATCTACGAGCAGTACTTC.

The chain couples TRBV6-5 to TRBJ2-7; maybe TRBD2 (6 bases). CDR3 length: 12 residues. CDR1 MNHEY and CDR2 SVGAGI come from the germline V gene. V was clipped by 7 bases and J by 7 bases, with 14 bases between them. The CDR3 spells CASTFTGGEQYF. In DNA form, the CDR3 reads TGTGCCAGCACCTTCACCGGGGGTGAGCAGTACTTC.

The chain combines TRBV19 with TRBJ2-7, with 8 bases matching TRBD1. The CDR3 has 15 residues. From germline, CDR1 is LNHDA and CDR2 SQIVND (reference sequence). J lost 7 bases, V lost 6 bases, and 14 bases had no gene match. CDR3 in DNA: TGTGCCAGTAGCCTGCGAGGACAGGGCAACAAGGAGCAGTACTTC. Its protein is CASSLRGQGNKEQYF.

The CDR3 is CASSLGGSRPSGTGELFF. CDR3 DNA: TGCGCCAGCAGCTTAGGCGGTAGCCGCCCCTCGGGGACCGGGGAGCTGTTTTTT. The J gene is TRBJ2-2, the V gene TRBV5-1; a weak D match, TRBD2 (5 bases). CDR3 length: 18 residues. Trimming took off 2 bases at V and 5 bases at J, with 22 bases between the two ends. The germline CDR1 and CDR2 sequences are SGHRS and YFSETQ. Together with reference TRBV5-1 and TRBJ2-2, the CDR3 gives the full variable domain: KAGVTQTPRYLIKTRGQQVTLSCSPISGHRSVSWYQQTPGQGLQFLFEYFSETQRNKGNFPGRFSGRQFSNSRSEMNVSTLELGDSALYLCASSLGGSRPSGTGELFFGEGSRLTVL.

This sequence joins TRBV7-9 and TRBJ1-4; no reliable D call. The CDR3 sequence is 14 residues long. Trimming took off 1 base at V and 8 bases at J, with 11 bases between the two ends. CDR1 is SEHNR and CDR2 is FQNEAQ in the germline V gene (reference sequence). The CDR3 reads CASSLDRETEKLFF. In DNA, the CDR3 is TGTGCCAGCAGCTTAGATAGGGAGACAGAAAAACTGTTTTTT. Filled out from reference TRBV7-9 and TRBJ1-4, the complete variable domain reads DTGVSQNPRHKITKRGQNVTFRCDPISEHNRLYWYRQTLGQGPEFLTYFQNEAQLEKSRLLSDRFSAERPKGSFSTLEIQRTEQGDSAMYLCASSLDRETEKLFFGSGTQLSVL.